The entry that follows covers one T cell receptor beta chain sequence. This entry is derived from a study of blood T cell repertoires in COVID-19. Sequenced by immunoSEQ multiplex PCR; TCRdb stores in-frame clones only, minus some. Of about 200,000 clones in the sample, about nine tenths were seen once. Participants' own reports of clinical history determined their cohort assignment. Donors in Cohort 3 counted as recovered after two negative PCRs, clearance, or symptom resolution. The junction had 3 bases not matched to a gene; V was cut back by 7 bases and J by 0 bases. Germline V CDR1 and CDR2: MNHEY, SVGAGI. The CDR3 has 14 residues.

This receptor was identified in a woman aged 25 to 45 who had recovered from COVID-19. V usage is TRBV6-5 and J usage is TRBJ1-5; TRBD1 agrees at 7 bases. The sequenced sample consisted of PBMCs or T cells enriched from blood (not recorded which). The CDR3 protein is CASTQGVSNQPQHF. CDR3 DNA: TGTGCCAGCACCCAGGGGGTTAGCAATCAGCCCCAGCATTTT.